This TCR beta chain was obtained from a study of T cells in Graves' hyperthyroidism and ophthalmopathy. V dropped 0 bases and J dropped 4; count of bases not matched to a gene: 11. The CDR3 is made up of 17 amino acids. Germline CDR1 and CDR2: SGHTA and FQGNSA. As for this clonotype: The antigen is not known.

Study results and limitations: Peripheral blood also featured most of the thyroid clonotypes expanded above 0.001.

RNA transcripts served as the template for amplifying TCR beta CDR3 regions. HTBI primers were used for first-round RT-PCR of the TCR CDR3. In TCRdb, the multiplex PCR reads were re-called with MiXCR into one record per CDR3 protein. The sample includes roughly 560,000 distinct CDR3 sequences, around 15% of them seen just once. Clinicians diagnosed patients from clinical symptoms, serum thyroxine and TRAb, thyroid ultrasound and orbital computed tomography. The chain carries TRBV7-2 and TRBJ1-2, with 7 bases fitting TRBD1. The sample was blood. The receptor's source is a woman between 40 and 55 years old with Graves' ophthalmopathy. This chain's CDR3 is CASSLAGGQVLGYGYTF. CDR3 DNA: TGTGCCAGCAGCTTAGCGGGAGGACAGGTTTTAGGCTATGGCTACACCTTC.